Each of the 20 T cell receptor beta chains below was sequenced from the same sample in a study of graft-versus-host responses after intestinal transplantation. Profiling relied on immunoSEQ multiplex PCR, and the TCRdb table lists in-frame clones only, not all of them. In the table there are some 29,000 clones, about three quarters of which are singletons. The starting material, graft tissue, was processed to release intraepithelial and lamina propria lymphocytes. The material sequenced was ileum tissue, taken 98 days after intestinal transplantation. These receptors came from a human patient who received an intestinal transplant, so some T cells may come from the graft donor.

This rearrangement joins TRBV5-4 to TRBJ2-7; D gene ambiguous. This CDR3 has 13 amino acids. V was clipped by 4 bases and J by 5 bases, with 13 bases between them. Germline CDR1 SGHNT, CDR2 YYREEE (reference sequence). CDR3 in amino acids: CASSALPPDEQYF. DNA for the CDR3: TGTGCCAGCAGCGCTTTACCCCCCGACGAGCAGTACTTC.

This chain connects TRBV6-5 to TRBJ1-4; D remains unclear. The CDR3 runs 15 residues. CDR1 and CDR2 from the germline V gene are MNHEY and SVGAGI. V lost 1 base and J lost 6, with 12 bases in between. This chain's CDR3 is CASSYFYGDHEKLFF. The CDR3 DNA follows: TGTGCCAGCAGTTACTTTTACGGGGATCATGAAAAACTGTTTTTT.

The V gene is TRBV7-8, the J gene TRBJ1-4; D is ambiguous. The CDR3 runs to 15 residues. CDR1 SGHVS and CDR2 FQNEAQ come from the germline V gene. V lost 5 bases, J lost 0 bases, and 10 bases lay in between. The CDR3 DNA reads TGTGCCAGCAGCCCGACGGAAGCAACTAATGAAAAACTGTTTTTT. Translated: CASSPTEATNEKLFF. Using reference TRBV7-8 and TRBJ1-4 for the parts outside the CDR3, the full variable domain is GAGVSQSPRYKVAKRGQDVALRCDPISGHVSLFWYQQALGQGPEFLTYFQNEAQLDKSGLPSDRFFAERPEGSVSTLKIQRTQQEDSAVYLCASSPTEATNEKLFFGSGTQLSVL.

The rearrangement uses TRBV4-1 and TRBJ2-1; 14 bases line up with TRBD2. The CDR3 has 18 amino acids. The V and J ends lost 4 bases and 5 bases, in that order; junction bases with no gene match: 10. From germline, CDR1 is MGHRA and CDR2 YSYEKL. In DNA, the CDR3 is TGCGCCAGCAGCCTCCGACTAGCGGGGGGGCCCGGGGACAATGAGCAGTTCTTC. Protein sequence: CASSLRLAGGPGDNEQFF.

The chain is built from TRBV7-6 and TRBJ1-3; TRBD1 is a possible D gene (5 bases). In germline, CDR1 is SGHVS, CDR2 FNYEAQ. The CDR3 is 15 amino acids. V was clipped by 5 bases and J by 4 bases, with 15 bases between them. The CDR3 sequence is CASSNRQTPGNTIYF. The DNA of the CDR3 is TGTGCCAGCAGCAACCGACAGACCCCCGGAAACACCATATATTTT.

J is TRBJ2-2 and V is TRBV9; TRBD1 agrees at 9 bases. Germline V CDR1 and CDR2: SGDLS, YYNGEE. The CDR3 totals 18 residues. V was clipped by 0 bases and J by 3 bases; unmatched bases: 9. The CDR3 nucleotides are TGTGCCAGCAGCGTAGCTCCCGGGACAGGGTCTGACACCGGGGAGCTGTTTTTT. It yields the protein CASSVAPGTGSDTGELFF. The full variable domain, completed using reference TRBV9 and TRBJ2-2, is DSGVTQTPKHLITATGQRVTLRCSPRSGDLSVYWYQQSLDQGLQFLIQYYNGEERAKGNILERFSAQQFPDLHSELNLSSLELGDSALYFCASSVAPGTGSDTGELFFGEGSRLTVL.

This rearrangement joins TRBV30 to TRBJ2-5, with 10 positions matching TRBD2. Trimming cost V 4 bases and J 2 bases; bases outside gene matches: 7. The germline gives CDR1 GTSNPN, CDR2 SVGIG (reference sequence). The CDR3 spans 15 residues. In DNA form, the CDR3 reads TGTGCCTGGACGGAGGGACTAGCGTATCAAGAGACCCAGTACTTC. The encoded protein is CAWTEGLAYQETQYF.

The chain carries TRBV29-1 and TRBJ1-2, with D tentatively TRBD1 (6 bases). The CDR3 contains 13 residues. Germline values: CDR1 SQVTM, CDR2 ANQGSEA. Trimming cost V 5 bases and J 4 bases, with 14 bases left between them. CDR3 sequence: CSVLSQGPYGYTF. The CDR3 DNA sequence: TGCAGCGTTTTATCACAGGGCCCCTATGGCTACACCTTC.

This chain links TRBV5-6 with TRBJ2-7; no definite D call. This CDR3 comprises 14 residues. Deletions cut 1 base from V and 5 bases from J, with 13 bases between. CDR1 is SGHDT, CDR2 YYEEEE, per germline. The CDR3 sequence is CASSLRLAPDEQYF. The CDR3 DNA follows: TGTGCCAGCAGCTTGAGGTTAGCCCCCGACGAGCAGTACTTC. Drawing the rest from reference TRBV5-6 and TRBJ2-7, the complete variable domain is DAGVTQSPTHLIKTRGQQVTLRCSPKSGHDTVSWYQQALGQGPQFIFQYYEEEERQRGNFPDRFSGHQFPNYSSELNVNALLLGDSALYLCASSLRLAPDEQYFGPGTRLTVT.

The chain carries TRBV23-1 and TRBJ1-5; D is unclear. TRBV23-1 is labeled an ORF, and its function is uncertain. With 3 bases removed from V and 0 bases from J, the gap between germline ends came to 15 bases. The CDR3 runs to 17 residues. Here the CDR3 reads CASSHFEGALSNQPQHF. DNA of the CDR3: TGCGCCAGCAGTCATTTTGAGGGAGCCCTTAGCAATCAGCCCCAGCATTTT.

This clone was seen more than once but under ten times. This chain connects TRBV6-5 to TRBJ2-1; 9 bases fit TRBD2. Trimming cost V 4 bases and J 7 bases; bases outside gene matches: 8. Germline V gives CDR1 MNHEY, CDR2 SVGAGI. CDR3 length: 15 residues. The CDR3 DNA reads as TGTGCCAGCAGTTTCGCGGGGGGGCCGGTTAATGAGCAGTTCTTC. This sequence encodes CASSFAGGPVNEQFF.

The chain couples TRBV28 to TRBJ2-2; D is perhaps TRBD1 (5 bases). Looked up from germline, CDR1 is MDHEN and CDR2 is SYDVKM. This CDR3 contains 12 residues. Trimming stripped 10 bases from V and 4 bases from J, with 10 bases between. The CDR3 DNA is TGTGCCACAGACAGTTCCACCGGGGAGCTGTTTTTT. This sequence encodes CATDSSTGELFF. The full variable domain, with the rest looked up from reference TRBV28 and TRBJ2-2, is DVKVTQSSRYLVKRTGEKVFLECVQDMDHENMFWYRQDPGLGLRLIYFSYDVKMKEKGDIPEGYSVSREKKERFSLILESASTNQTSMYLCATDSSTGELFFGEGSRLTVL.

V gene TRBV27 combines with J gene TRBJ2-7; TRBD2 matches at 9 bases. Germline loops: CDR1 MNHEY, CDR2 SMNVEV (reference sequence). The CDR3 covers 15 residues. V shed 6 bases and J 0 bases; nucleotides not matched to a gene: 6. The CDR3 DNA is TGTGCCAGCAGCCTCAGCGGGGGGACCTCCTACGAGCAGTACTTC. It specifies CASSLSGGTSYEQYF.

This clone was counted only a few times. The chain is built from TRBV4-1 and TRBJ1-1; no definite D call. Germline CDR1 and CDR2: MGHRA and YSYEKL. The CDR3 has 14 amino acids. Trimming took 1 base from V and 1 from J, leaving 7 bases between them. CDR3 region: CASSQVAENTEAFF. For the CDR3, the DNA is TGCGCCAGCAGCCAAGTGGCGGAGAACACTGAAGCTTTCTTT.

This clone was seen only once. The J gene is TRBJ1-3, the V gene TRBV10-2; maybe TRBD1 (6 bases). Germline loops: CDR1 WSHSY, CDR2 SAAADI. This CDR3 is 18 amino acids long. V lost 2 bases, J lost 0 bases, and 17 bases lay in between. For the CDR3, the DNA is TGCGCCAGCAGTGAGGCCGGACAGACAGTTCACTCTGGAAACACCATATATTTT. Translating it yields CASSEAGQTVHSGNTIYF.

This chain connects TRBV6-5 to TRBJ2-1; D remains unclear. The CDR3 is 12 amino acids. Germline lookup yields CDR1 MNHEY and CDR2 SVGAGI. The V end lost 2 bases, the J end lost 6 bases, and 5 bases lay between the germline ends. CDR3 DNA: TGTGCCAGCAGTTACCCTGGCAATGAGCAGTTCTTC. Protein sequence: CASSYPGNEQFF.

This clone came up once. V is TRBV29-1 and J is TRBJ2-2; D remains unclear. V was clipped by 3 bases and J by 6 bases, with 14 bases between them. In germline, CDR1 is SQVTM, CDR2 ANQGSEA. The CDR3 spans 14 residues. The CDR3 reads CSVELKGMSGELFF. The CDR3 DNA reads TGCAGCGTTGAGCTCAAAGGGATGTCCGGGGAGCTGTTTTTT.

Only one count was recorded for this clone. This chain's CDR3 is CASSSPAQGLDYGYTF. The DNA for the CDR3 is TGTGCCAGTAGTAGCCCCGCCCAGGGGCTAGACTATGGCTACACCTTC. The chain carries TRBV19 and TRBJ1-2, with TRBD1 as a possible D gene (6 bases). V was trimmed by 4 bases and J by 3 bases, leaving 18 bases between them. Germline V gives CDR1 LNHDA, CDR2 SQIVND (reference sequence). This CDR3 comprises 16 residues.

The V gene is TRBV7-6, the J gene TRBJ2-7; tentative D call: TRBD1 (5 bases). CDR1 and CDR2 (germline): SGHVS, FNYEAQ. V dropped 1 base and J dropped 3 bases, with 13 bases sitting between them. This CDR3 is 15 amino acids long. The CDR3 loop is CASSLGPDTVYEQYF. The DNA for the CDR3 is TGTGCCAGCAGCTTAGGGCCGGACACGGTCTACGAGCAGTACTTC.

The V gene is TRBV29-1, the J gene TRBJ2-3, with TRBD2 identical over 9 bases. Looked up from germline, CDR1 is SQVTM and CDR2 is ANQGSEA. The CDR3 consists of 15 residues. Unmatched junction bases numbered 8, after V lost 7 bases and J lost 0 bases. CDR3: CSGSLAGASTDTQYF. CDR3 bases: TGCAGCGGATCTTTAGCGGGGGCGAGCACAGATACGCAGTATTTT.